Below, 8 T cell receptor beta chains from the same sample are listed, as sequenced in a study of human T cells and chemical hapten exposure. TCRdb re-analysed the RACE reads in MiXCR, keeping a single row per CDR3 protein. Among tens of thousands of distinct CDR3 sequences listed, 3.7% were seen once. Documented time point: healthy volunteer bleed at 6 weeks. The authors extracted total RNA from unfractionated whole blood. Sample: whole blood. The receptors stem from a human donor in good health. Some clones in this sample may be carry-over from other donors' samples.

As to this clonotype: A much larger clone sits a single nucleotide away, making a read error possible. The rearrangement uses TRBV9 and TRBJ2-7; either TRBD1 or TRBD2 may fit D (5 bases each). V lost 2 bases to trimming and J lost 4 bases, with 10 bases between them. Germline CDR1 SGDLS, CDR2 YYNGEE. The CDR3 contains 13 residues. The CDR3 is CASSVGVVYEQYF. The DNA of the CDR3 is TGTGCCAGCAGCGTGGGGGTGGTGTACGAGCAGTACTTC.

Comment on this clonotype: This could be a read error, since a much larger clone is one nucleotide away. This chain connects TRBV7-2 to TRBJ2-5, with D possibly called TRBD1 or TRBD2 (5 bases each). Germline lookup yields CDR1 SGHTA and CDR2 FQGNSA. CDR3 size: 13 residues. The CDR3 loop is CASSLDISGTQNF. The CDR3, as DNA: TGTGCCAGCAGCTTGGACATATCGGGGACCCAGAACTTC.

This clonotype was observed many times. The CDR3 nucleotides read TGTGCCAGCAGTTACTCGGGCCCCGAGGGTACTGAAGCTTTCTTT. It yields the protein CASSYSGPEGTEAFF. V and J are TRBV6-6 and TRBJ1-1; D unresolved. The CDR3 spans 15 residues. CDR1 MNHNY and CDR2 SVGAGI come from the germline V gene (reference sequence). V lost 0 bases and J 5 bases, leaving 13 bases between the germline ends.

The chain links TRBV6-6 to TRBJ2-3; 8 positions match TRBD2. Losses at the gene ends were 0 bases for V and 5 bases for J; bases not matched to a gene: 13. From germline, CDR1 is MNHNY and CDR2 SVGAGI (reference sequence). This CDR3 is built from 18 residues. The CDR3: CASSYSGLGSTRGDTQYF. Here the CDR3 DNA reads TGTGCCAGCAGTTACTCGGGACTAGGTTCCACTAGAGGAGATACGCAGTATTTT.

This clonotype was observed a few times. V usage is TRBV15 and J usage is TRBJ2-2; 7 bases align to TRBD1. Germline V gene data show CDR1 as LNHNV and CDR2 as YYDKDF (reference sequence). V shed 5 bases and J 3 bases; nucleotides not matched to a gene: 6. The CDR3 is made up of 15 amino acids. CDR3 loop: CATSDRERYTGELFF. The CDR3 DNA follows: TGTGCCACCAGCGACAGGGAAAGATACACCGGGGAGCTGTTTTTT.

The table lists this clonotype with many counts. The rearrangement links TRBV10-3 to TRBJ2-3; 8 bases match TRBD1. The ends lost 5 bases at V and 0 bases at J; junction bases unmatched: 4. Looked up from germline, CDR1 is ENHRY and CDR2 is SYGVKD. This CDR3 has 15 residues. CDR3 loop: CAISQGADSTDTQYF. Here the CDR3 DNA reads TGTGCCATCAGTCAGGGGGCAGATAGCACAGATACGCAGTATTTT.

This clonotype was observed many times. The rearrangement joins TRBV27 to TRBJ2-5, with D unclear. CDR3 length: 16 amino acids. The ends were cut back, 5 bases at V and 2 bases at J, with 18 bases in the middle. Germline loops: CDR1 MNHEY, CDR2 SMNVEV (reference sequence). The CDR3 here is CASSPLPVRVQETQYF. In DNA form, the CDR3 reads TGTGCCAGCAGTCCCCTACCGGTTCGGGTGCAAGAGACCCAGTACTTC.

The chain combines TRBV3-1 with TRBJ1-1; D unresolved. The V gene lost 0 bases and the J gene lost 5 bases, with 10 bases spanning the gap. The germline V gene encodes CDR1 LGHDT and CDR2 YNNKEL (reference sequence). This CDR3 comprises 14 residues. The CDR3 loop is CASSQDAWVTEAFF. The DNA of the CDR3 is TGTGCCAGCAGCCAAGATGCGTGGGTTACTGAAGCTTTCTTT. The whole variable domain, filled in from reference TRBV3-1 and TRBJ1-1, reads DTAVSQTPKYLVTQMGNDKSIKCEQNLGHDTMYWYKQDSKKFLKIMFSYNNKELIINETVPNRFSPKSPDKAHLNLHINSLELGDSAVYFCASSQDAWVTEAFFGQGTRLTVV.